A single sample gave rise to the 21 T cell receptor beta chains below, sequenced in a study of T cell repertoires in cytomegalovirus infection. TCRdb ran MiXCR on the reads and lists one entry per CDR3 protein. Found here are approximately 200,000 distinct CDR3 sequences, roughly 22% of them singletons; the top ten hold 15% to 20%. Source material: CD8+ T cells from PBMCs. Receptors were obtained from a human donor in good health (CMV status not recorded). Some clones in this sample may be carry-over from other donors' samples.

The rearrangement uses TRBV5-1 and TRBJ1-4; perhaps TRBD1 as D (5 bases). Per the germline V gene, CDR1 is SGHRS and CDR2 is YFSETQ. Trimming pared 0 bases from V and 4 bases from J, leaving 10 bases between. The CDR3 sequence is 15 residues long. The CDR3 loop is CASSLDGGVNEKLFF. The DNA for the CDR3 is TGCGCCAGCAGCTTGGACGGGGGGGTTAATGAAAAACTGTTTTTT.

This sequence joins TRBV5-1 and TRBJ1-2, with unresolved D. The CDR3 is 13 amino acids. CDR1 is SGHRS and CDR2 is YFSETQ in the germline V gene. The V end was cut by 1 base, the J end by 2 bases, with 6 bases between. CDR3 loop: CASSLSKNYGYTF. DNA for the CDR3: TGCGCCAGCAGCTTGTCGAAGAACTATGGCTACACCTTC.

The table lists this clonotype with many counts. This sequence joins TRBV28 and TRBJ1-1, with TRBD1 matching 9 bases. The CDR3 length is 15 residues. CDR1 MDHEN and CDR2 SYDVKM come from the germline V gene. With V trimmed by 2 bases and J by 4 bases, 5 bases remained unmatched. CDR3 DNA sequence: TGTGCCAGCAGTTTAAGCCCGGGACAGGGCACTGAAGCTTTCTTT. Amino acid sequence: CASSLSPGQGTEAFF.

This clonotype was detected many times. The V call is TRBV7-2, the J call TRBJ2-7; a possible D gene is TRBD1 (6 bases). The V gene's germline CDR1 is SGHTA and CDR2 FQGNSA. V was trimmed by 2 bases and J by 3 bases, leaving 17 bases between them. The CDR3 consists of 16 residues. For the CDR3, the DNA is TGTGCCAGCAGCTTACCCTCCGGGACACTGGACTACGAGCAGTACTTC. Protein: CASSLPSGTLDYEQYF. Drawing the rest from reference TRBV7-2 and TRBJ2-7, the complete variable domain is GAGVSQSPSNKVTEKGKDVELRCDPISGHTALYWYRQSLGQGLEFLIYFQGNSAPDKSGLPSDRFSAERTGGSVSTLTIQRTQQEDSAVYLCASSLPSGTLDYEQYFGPGTRLTVT.

This clonotype was recorded a few times. The chain joins TRBV6-5 to TRBJ2-3, with TRBD2 matching 8 bases. From germline, CDR1 is MNHEY and CDR2 SVGAGI. Unmatched junction bases numbered 5, after V lost 2 bases and J lost 4 bases. This CDR3 is built from 15 residues. The CDR3 is CASSYAGGMADTQYF. DNA of the CDR3: TGTGCCAGCAGTTACGCGGGGGGCATGGCAGATACGCAGTATTTT.

V gene TRBV28 combines with J gene TRBJ2-7, with a tentative D call TRBD1 (5 bases). The V gene's germline CDR1 is MDHEN and CDR2 SYDVKM. This CDR3 comprises 14 residues. Trimming cost V 3 bases and J 5 bases, with 14 bases left between them. For the CDR3, the DNA is TGTGCCAGCAGTTTCGTCATCTGGGGCGACGAGCAGTACTTC. This codes for CASSFVIWGDEQYF.

The rearrangement links TRBV29-1 to TRBJ2-1; 10 bases fit TRBD2. V lost 3 bases to trimming and J lost 3 bases; unmatched junction nucleotides: 2. CDR1 and CDR2 (germline): SQVTM, ANQGSEA. The CDR3 totals 14 residues. The CDR3 here is CSVDLAGDYNEQFF. CDR3 DNA: TGCAGCGTTGACCTAGCGGGGGACTACAATGAGCAGTTCTTC.

Details on this clonotype: A read error may produce the germline difference seen at one junction end. The chain has TRBV7-2 and TRBJ2-7; TRBD1 matches at 9 bases. CDR1 and CDR2 from the germline V gene are SGHTA and FQGNSA. The length of the CDR3 is 16 residues. Here the CDR3 reads CASSLSPTGGFFEQYF. The CDR3 region has the DNA TGTGCCAGCAGCCTCTCACCTACAGGGGGCTTCTTCGAGCAGTACTTT.

This clonotype was observed many times. The chain joins TRBV29-1 to TRBJ2-1; 8 bases line up with TRBD2. Germline assignment: CDR1 SQVTM and CDR2 ANQGSEA. The CDR3 loop spans 15 amino acids. Trimming at V came to 8 bases and at J to 3 bases, leaving 12 bases not matched to a gene. Here the CDR3 reads CSLRGAQSYYNEQFF. The CDR3 DNA sequence: TGCAGCCTGCGGGGGGCTCAATCGTACTACAATGAGCAGTTCTTC.

This chain uses TRBV4-1 with TRBJ1-5; tentative D call: TRBD1 (5 bases). CDR3 length: 17 amino acids. CDR1 is MGHRA and CDR2 is YSYEKL in the germline V gene. V dropped 4 bases and J dropped 9 bases, with 25 bases sitting between them. CDR3 sequence (DNA): TGCGCCAGCAGCCTGTTACCCACCGGGACGGAGGTTTGGCCCCAGCATTTT. Protein product: CASSLLPTGTEVWPQHF.

This clonotype was observed a few times. The chain has TRBV9 and TRBJ1-2; D remains unclear. This CDR3 contains 9 residues. V was clipped by 8 bases and J by 12 bases, with 11 bases between them. Germline assignment: CDR1 SGDLS and CDR2 YYNGEE. CDR3 amino acids: CASTPGHTF. CDR3 in DNA: TGTGCCAGTACCCCCGGCCACACCTTC.

The chain is built from TRBV3-1 and TRBJ1-2; D uncertain. Between the trimmed V and J ends, which lost 0 bases and 3 bases, there was a span of 14 bases. This CDR3 contains 16 residues. The germline V gene encodes CDR1 LGHDT and CDR2 YNNKEL (reference sequence). This CDR3 is CASSQDQEYFYYGYTF. DNA for the CDR3: TGTGCCAGCAGCCAAGATCAAGAGTATTTCTACTATGGCTACACCTTC.

There are many counts of this clonotype. This CDR3 is CASSLDTSYNEQFF. The CDR3 DNA sequence: TGTGCCAGCAGCTTAGACACCTCCTACAATGAGCAGTTCTTC. The chain combines TRBV11-2 with TRBJ2-1; D gene uncertain. The V end lost 0 bases, the J end lost 0 bases, and 3 bases lay between the germline ends. The germline V gene has CDR1 SGHAT and CDR2 FQNNGV. The CDR3 consists of 14 residues.

The J gene is TRBJ1-2, the V gene TRBV28; tentatively, D is TRBD1 (6 bases). This CDR3 is built from 13 residues. From germline, CDR1 is MDHEN and CDR2 SYDVKM. V shed 4 bases and J shed 1 base, with 7 bases lying between them. The CDR3 region is CASSSGDNYGYTF. CDR3 DNA: TGTGCCAGCAGTTCAGGGGATAACTATGGCTACACCTTC.

This clonotype came up many times. The chain links TRBV5-4 to TRBJ2-7; no definite D call. Germline V gene data show CDR1 as SGHNT and CDR2 as YYREEE (reference sequence). The V and J ends lost 4 bases and 6 bases respectively, with 11 bases between them. The CDR3 runs to 12 residues. The CDR3 region has the DNA TGTGCCAGCAGCCGAGACATTAGCGAGCAGTACTTC. Its protein is CASSRDISEQYF.

V gene TRBV28 combines with J gene TRBJ2-1; 11 bases are a match to TRBD2. CDR3 length equals 14 residues. Trimming at V came to 5 bases and at J to 8 bases, leaving 5 bases not matched to a gene. Germline V gene sequence: CDR1 MDHEN, CDR2 SYDVKM. CDR3 protein: CASSPGLAGDEQFF. DNA of the CDR3: TGTGCCAGCAGTCCCGGACTAGCGGGCGATGAGCAGTTCTTC.

This clonotype was observed many times. The rearrangement links TRBV10-3 to TRBJ2-5, with TRBD2 identical over 14 bases. Germline CDR1 is ENHRY and CDR2 is SYGVKD. V dropped 3 bases and J dropped 3; count of bases not matched to a gene: 3. This CDR3 is built from 16 residues. CDR3 DNA: TGTGCCATCAGTGATGGGGGACTAGCGGGGGAAGAGACCCAGTACTTC. It translates to CAISDGGLAGEETQYF.

The chain is built from TRBV20-1 and TRBJ1-2, with 8 nucleotides matching TRBD1. Germline loops: CDR1 DFQATT, CDR2 SNEGSKA (reference sequence). J lost 0 bases, V lost 3 bases, and 9 bases had no gene match. The CDR3 is made up of 16 amino acids. In DNA, the CDR3 is TGCAGTGCTAGGTCGCTCTCAGGGGGCCCTAACTATGGCTACACCTTC. Its translation is CSARSLSGGPNYGYTF.

This clonotype has more than one count but fewer than ten. The CDR3 spells CASSSPQRGPREQYF. The CDR3 DNA sequence: TGTGCCAGCAGTTCCCCACAGCGGGGGCCCCGAGAGCAGTACTTC. The V and J genes are TRBV27 and TRBJ2-7; 8 bases match TRBD2. The CDR3 extends over 15 amino acids. Germline V gene sequence: CDR1 MNHEY, CDR2 SMNVEV (reference sequence). The V segment lost 4 bases and the J segment 7 bases; nucleotides outside the gene matches: 12.

This clonotype has at least ten counts. The chain links TRBV7-8 to TRBJ2-1; weak D call: TRBD1 (6 bases). Germline lookup yields CDR1 SGHVS and CDR2 FQNEAQ. Trimming removed 5 bases at V and 8 bases at J, with 13 bases between. The CDR3 is 13 amino acids. The CDR3 is CASSPHRADEQFF. The DNA for the CDR3 is TGTGCCAGCAGCCCCCACAGGGCTGATGAGCAGTTCTTC.

With respect to this clonotype: No DNA is shown, since the ends of the CDR3 on it are uncertain; the CDR3 is the one TCRdb lists. The chain carries TRBV27 and TRBJ1-4; the DNA was not used to check the table's D call, TRBD1. Looked up from germline, CDR1 is MNHEY and CDR2 is SMNVEV (reference sequence). Inclusive of both ends, the CDR3 amounts to 15 amino acids. CDR3 loop: CASSSSTGVFEKLFF.